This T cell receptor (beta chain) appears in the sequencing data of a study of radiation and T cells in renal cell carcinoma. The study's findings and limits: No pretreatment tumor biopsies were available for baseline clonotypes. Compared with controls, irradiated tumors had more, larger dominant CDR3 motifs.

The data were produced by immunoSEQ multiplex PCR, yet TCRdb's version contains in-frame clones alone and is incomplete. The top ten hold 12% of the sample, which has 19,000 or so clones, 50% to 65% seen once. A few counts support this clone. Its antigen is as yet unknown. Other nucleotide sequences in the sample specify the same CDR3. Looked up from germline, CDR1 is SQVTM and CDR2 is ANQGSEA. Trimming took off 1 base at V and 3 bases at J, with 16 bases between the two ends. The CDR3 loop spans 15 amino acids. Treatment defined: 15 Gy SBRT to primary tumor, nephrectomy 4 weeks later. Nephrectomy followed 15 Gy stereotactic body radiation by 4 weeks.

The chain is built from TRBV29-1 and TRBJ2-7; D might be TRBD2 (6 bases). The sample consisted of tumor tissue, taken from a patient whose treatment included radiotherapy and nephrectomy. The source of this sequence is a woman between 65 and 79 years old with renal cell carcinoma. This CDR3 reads CSVEAPLEGSYEQYF. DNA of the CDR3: TGCAGCGTTGAAGCACCCCTGGAGGGGAGCTACGAGCAGTACTTC.